This T cell receptor beta chain was documented in a study of technical replicates of blood from a few donors (dated by TCRdb to between 2016 and 2019). Libraries came from the immunoSEQ multiplex PCR assay. TCRdb carries this immuneACCESS record with in-frame sequences only. Its versions omit some clonotypes, under half of them owing to an unresolved V gene in the studies checked, with the rest unexplained. This sample holds around 92,000 clones; 95% were observed only once. The top ten hold more than 0.2% of the sample. To note about this clone: The clone's antigen remains unknown. No much larger clonotype is one base removed from it; base qualities were not supplied.

The clonotype originates from a human donor in good health. The sequenced material came from T cells isolated from PBMCs.

The CDR3 protein: CASSPPGQNEQYF. In nucleotides, the sequence is TGTGCCAGCTCACCACCGGGACAGAACGAGCAGTACTTC. This receptor chain uses TRBV18 and TRBJ2-7, with TRBD1 identical over 7 junction bases. As encoded in the germline V gene, CDR1 is KGHSH while CDR2 is LQKENI. Including cysteine and phenylalanine, the CDR3 has 13 amino acids. Kept here is only the CDR3 DNA, which spans 39 bases and is read in frame from base 1. Trimming leaves V shorter by 0 bases and J shorter by 5 bases, with the junction holding 1 base beyond the gene matches.